This T cell receptor (beta chain) was sequenced during a study of blood T cell repertoires in COVID-19. The protocol was immunoSEQ multiplex PCR, while the TCRdb copy is restricted to in-frame clones and leaves out a portion. This sample has 400,000 or so clones, with approximately 85% found just once. CDR1 is LNHNV, CDR2 YYDKDF, per germline (reference sequence). This CDR3 has 12 residues. The V and J ends lost 6 bases and 7 bases, in that order; junction bases with no gene match: 5. The clonotype comes from a woman aged 40 to 50 with acute COVID-19. This chain links TRBV15 with TRBJ1-2; 7 bases match TRBD1. Sequencing used PBMCs or T cells enriched from blood (not recorded which). In nucleotides, the CDR3 is TGTGCCACCAGTAAGGGGGCAGCTGGCTACACCTTC. Translation gives CATSKGAAGYTF.